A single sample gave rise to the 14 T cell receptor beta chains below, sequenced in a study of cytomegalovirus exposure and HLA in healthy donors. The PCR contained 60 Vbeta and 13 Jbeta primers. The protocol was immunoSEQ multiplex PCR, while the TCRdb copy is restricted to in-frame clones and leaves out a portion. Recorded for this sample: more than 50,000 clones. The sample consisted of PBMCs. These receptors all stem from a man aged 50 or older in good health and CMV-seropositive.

Here the CDR3 reads CASSHGGLNSPLHF. The CDR3, as DNA: TGCGCCAGCAGCCACGGGGGGTTAAATTCACCCCTCCACTTT. This chain joins TRBV5-1 and TRBJ1-6, with D possibly matching TRBD1 (5 bases). The CDR3 loop spans 14 amino acids. V was cut by 4 bases and J by 7 bases, with 12 bases left in between. Germline loops: CDR1 SGHRS, CDR2 YFSETQ.

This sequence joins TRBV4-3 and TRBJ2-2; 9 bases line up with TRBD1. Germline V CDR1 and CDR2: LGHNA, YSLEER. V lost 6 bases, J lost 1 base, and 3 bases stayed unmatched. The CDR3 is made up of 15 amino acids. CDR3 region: CASSRDRVNTGELFF. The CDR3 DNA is TGCGCCAGCAGTAGGGACAGGGTGAACACCGGGGAGCTGTTTTTT.

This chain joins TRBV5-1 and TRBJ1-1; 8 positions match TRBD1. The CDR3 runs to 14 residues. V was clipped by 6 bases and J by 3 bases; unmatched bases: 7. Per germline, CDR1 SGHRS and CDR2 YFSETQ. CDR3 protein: CASTQGQGYTEAFF. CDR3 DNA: TGCGCCAGCACCCAAGGACAGGGTTACACTGAAGCTTTCTTT.

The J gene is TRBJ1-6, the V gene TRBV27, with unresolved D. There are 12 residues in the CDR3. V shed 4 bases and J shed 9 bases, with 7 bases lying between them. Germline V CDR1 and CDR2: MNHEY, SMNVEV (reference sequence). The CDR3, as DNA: TGTGCCAGCAGTTCCGCGGGTTCACCCCTCCACTTT. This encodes CASSSAGSPLHF.

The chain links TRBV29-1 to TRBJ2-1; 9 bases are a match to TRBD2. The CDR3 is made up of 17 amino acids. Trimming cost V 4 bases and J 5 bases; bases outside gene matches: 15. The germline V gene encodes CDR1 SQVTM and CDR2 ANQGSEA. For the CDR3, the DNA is TGCAGCGTTGTTTTGAAGGCTAGCGGGGTGTCCGACAATGAGCAGTTCTTC. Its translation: CSVVLKASGVSDNEQFF.

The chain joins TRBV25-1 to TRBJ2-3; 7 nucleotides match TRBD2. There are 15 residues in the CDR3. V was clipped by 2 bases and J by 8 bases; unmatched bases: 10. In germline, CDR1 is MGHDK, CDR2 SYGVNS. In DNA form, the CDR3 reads TGTGCCAGCAGTGAAAGTGGTCCACTAGCGTTTACGCAGTATTTT. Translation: CASSESGPLAFTQYF.

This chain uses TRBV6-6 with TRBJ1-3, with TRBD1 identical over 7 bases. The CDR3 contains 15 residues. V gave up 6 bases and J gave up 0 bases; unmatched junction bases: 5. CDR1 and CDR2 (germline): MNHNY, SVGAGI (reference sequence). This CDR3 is CASRASGGSGNTIYF. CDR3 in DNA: TGTGCCAGCAGGGCATCAGGGGGCTCTGGAAACACCATATATTTT.

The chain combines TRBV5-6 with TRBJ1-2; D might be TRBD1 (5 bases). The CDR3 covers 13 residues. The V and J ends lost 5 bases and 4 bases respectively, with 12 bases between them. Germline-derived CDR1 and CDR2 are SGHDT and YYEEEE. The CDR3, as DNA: TGTGCCAGCAGTTCGGACACTTTCTATGGCTACACCTTC. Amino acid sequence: CASSSDTFYGYTF. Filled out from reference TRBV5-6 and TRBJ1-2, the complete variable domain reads DAGVTQSPTHLIKTRGQQVTLRCSPKSGHDTVSWYQQALGQGPQFIFQYYEEEERQRGNFPDRFSGHQFPNYSSELNVNALLLGDSALYLCASSSDTFYGYTFGSGTRLTVV.

CDR3 in DNA: TGTGCCAGTAGTTTCCATACCGGGACTAGTGGGACCGGGGAGCTGTTTTTT. Protein: CASSFHTGTSGTGELFF. The rearrangement uses TRBV19 and TRBJ2-2; the match to TRBD2 covers 8 bases. CDR3 length equals 17 residues. Germline assignment: CDR1 LNHDA and CDR2 SQIVND (reference sequence). The ends lost 5 bases at V and 5 bases at J; junction bases unmatched: 13. Looking up the rest from reference TRBV19 and TRBJ2-2 gives the full variable domain: DGGITQSPKYLFRKEGQNVTLSCEQNLNHDAMYWYRQDPGQGLRLIYYSQIVNDFQKGDIAEGYSVSREKKESFPLTVTSAQKNPTAFYLCASSFHTGTSGTGELFFGEGSRLTVL.

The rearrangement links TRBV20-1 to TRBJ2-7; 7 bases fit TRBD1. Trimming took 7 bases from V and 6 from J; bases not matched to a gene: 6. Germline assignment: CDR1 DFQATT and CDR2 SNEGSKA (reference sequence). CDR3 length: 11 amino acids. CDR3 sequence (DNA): TGCAGTGTAGGGACAGTCGGCGAGCAGTACTTC. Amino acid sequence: CSVGTVGEQYF.

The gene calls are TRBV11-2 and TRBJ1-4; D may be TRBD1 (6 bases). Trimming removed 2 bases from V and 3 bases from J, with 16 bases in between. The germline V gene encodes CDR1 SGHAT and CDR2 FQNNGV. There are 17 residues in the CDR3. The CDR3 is CASSLRDTTTPNEKLFF. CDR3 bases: TGTGCCAGCAGCTTAAGGGACACGACTACCCCTAATGAAAAACTGTTTTTT. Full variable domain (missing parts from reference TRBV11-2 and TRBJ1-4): EAGVAQSPRYKIIEKRQSVAFWCNPISGHATLYWYQQILGQGPKLLIQFQNNGVVDDSQLPKDRFSAERLKGVDSTLKIQPAKLEDSAVYLCASSLRDTTTPNEKLFFGSGTQLSVL.

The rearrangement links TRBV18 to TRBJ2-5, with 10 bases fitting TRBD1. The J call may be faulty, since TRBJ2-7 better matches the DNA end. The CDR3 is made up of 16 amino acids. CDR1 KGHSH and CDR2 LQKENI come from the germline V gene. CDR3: CASSPTPGQGTHEQYF. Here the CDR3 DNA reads TGTGCCAGCTCACCTACCCCGGGACAGGGGACCCACGAGCAGTACTTC.

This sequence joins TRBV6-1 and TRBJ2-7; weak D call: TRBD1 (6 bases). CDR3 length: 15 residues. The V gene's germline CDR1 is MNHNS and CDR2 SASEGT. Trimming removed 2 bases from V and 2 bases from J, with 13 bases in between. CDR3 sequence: CASSESRTVTYEQYF. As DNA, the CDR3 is TGTGCCAGCAGTGAAAGTAGGACAGTTACCTACGAGCAGTACTTC.

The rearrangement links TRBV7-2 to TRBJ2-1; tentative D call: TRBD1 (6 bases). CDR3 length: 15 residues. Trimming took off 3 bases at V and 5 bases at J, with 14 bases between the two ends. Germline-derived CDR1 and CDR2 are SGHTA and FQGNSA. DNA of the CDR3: TGTGCCAGCAGCTTGAACAGGGCGCCTAACAATGAGCAGTTCTTC. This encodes CASSLNRAPNNEQFF.